The 22 T cell receptor beta chains below come from one sample, sequenced in a study of cytomegalovirus exposure and HLA in healthy donors. PCR used 60 Vbeta primers and 13 Jbeta primers. Profiling relied on immunoSEQ multiplex PCR, and the TCRdb table lists in-frame clones only, not all of them. The sample comprises about 270,000 clones, around 65% of which are singletons, and approximately 2.1% rests with the top ten. The sample taken for sequencing was PBMCs. The receptors stem from a female donor in good health and CMV-seronegative.

The genes are TRBV4-1 and TRBJ2-7; D gene uncertain. CDR1 MGHRA and CDR2 YSYEKL come from the germline V gene. Trimming left V 1 base short and J 2 bases short, with 6 bases between. CDR3 length: 13 residues. CDR3 DNA sequence: TGCGCCAGCAGCCAAGGGAGACCCTACGAGCAGTACTTC. This sequence encodes CASSQGRPYEQYF.

The chain uses TRBV6-6 and TRBJ2-4; a weak D match, TRBD1 (5 bases). Germline values: CDR1 MNHNY, CDR2 SVGAGI (reference sequence). Trimming took 6 bases from V and 0 from J, leaving 15 bases between them. The CDR3 contains 16 residues. This chain's CDR3 is CASSFDDSLAKNIQYF. The CDR3 DNA is TGTGCCAGCAGCTTCGATGACAGTCTAGCCAAAAACATTCAGTACTTC.

The V gene is TRBV4-1, the J gene TRBJ2-1; 8 bases map to TRBD2. Germline assignment: CDR1 MGHRA and CDR2 YSYEKL. This CDR3 has 16 residues. V shed 6 bases and J 1 base; nucleotides not matched to a gene: 8. Here the CDR3 reads CASSPRGGGSYNEQFF. In nucleotides, the CDR3 is TGCGCCAGCAGTCCCCGGGGGGGAGGTTCCTACAATGAGCAGTTCTTC.

The chain joins TRBV15 to TRBJ1-5; 7 nucleotides align to TRBD1. Per germline, CDR1 LNHNV and CDR2 YYDKDF (reference sequence). V was pared by 3 bases and J by 3 bases, with 5 bases of the junction left unmatched. CDR3 size: 15 residues. Written as DNA, the CDR3 is TGTGCCACCAGCAGGGGGGACAGCAACAATCAGCCCCAGCATTTT. Amino acid sequence: CATSRGDSNNQPQHF. The full variable domain, with the rest looked up from reference TRBV15 and TRBJ1-5, is DAMVIQNPRYQVTQFGKPVTLSCSQTLNHNVMYWYQQKSSQAPKLLFHYYDKDFNNEADTPDNFQSRRPNTSFCFLDIRSPGLGDTAMYLCATSRGDSNNQPQHFGDGTRLSIL.

This clone occurred a few times. V and J are TRBV10-3 and TRBJ2-2; the D is unclear. Germline V gives CDR1 ENHRY, CDR2 SYGVKD. The length of the CDR3 is 15 residues. Trimming removed 3 bases from V and 1 base from J, with 9 bases in between. The CDR3 loop is CAISEGGRNTGELFF. The CDR3 nucleotides are TGTGCCATCAGTGAAGGTGGGCGGAACACCGGGGAGCTGTTTTTT.

Here the CDR3 DNA reads TGTGCCAGCAGCCTCGAGGACAGGGGCTTTGGCTACAATGAGCAGTTCTTC. The encoded protein is CASSLEDRGFGYNEQFF. This chain uses TRBV11-2 with TRBJ2-1; 9 bases are a match to TRBD1. The CDR3 runs to 17 residues. Per the germline V gene, CDR1 is SGHAT and CDR2 is FQNNGV. Losses at the gene ends were 5 bases for V and 3 bases for J; bases not matched to a gene: 11.

This clone was observed a few times. The chain combines TRBV28 with TRBJ1-2; D ambiguous. The CDR3 consists of 13 residues. The germline gives CDR1 MDHEN, CDR2 SYDVKM. The CDR3 DNA is TGTGCTTCAGCATGGGAGTATAACTATGGCTACACCTTC. Translated, it gives CASAWEYNYGYTF.

The rearrangement uses TRBV5-1 and TRBJ1-3; the match to TRBD1 covers 9 bases. V shed 4 bases and J 8 bases; nucleotides not matched to a gene: 10. Germline CDR1 is SGHRS and CDR2 is YFSETQ. The CDR3 extends over 15 amino acids. The CDR3 spells CASSETGTGRDTIYF. The CDR3 DNA reads as TGCGCCAGCAGCGAAACGGGGACAGGGAGGGACACCATATATTTT.

This clone was observed a handful of times. J is TRBJ2-7 and V is TRBV5-6; a possible D gene is TRBD1 (6 bases). The germline V gene encodes CDR1 SGHDT and CDR2 YYEEEE. The CDR3 contains 12 residues. With 3 bases removed from V and 3 bases from J, the gap between germline ends came to 7 bases. For the CDR3, the DNA is TGTGCCAGCAGCTCAGGGGTCTACGAGCAGTACTTC. Translation gives CASSSGVYEQYF.

The chain employs TRBV6-5 and TRBJ2-1, with D uncertain. Trimming stripped 0 bases from V and 4 bases from J, with 10 bases between. Germline V lookup: CDR1 MNHEY, CDR2 SVGAGI. The CDR3 length is 15 residues. CDR3 sequence: CASSYSRQHYNEQFF. CDR3 nucleotide sequence: TGTGCCAGCAGTTACTCGAGGCAGCATTACAATGAGCAGTTCTTC.

V gene TRBV5-1 combines with J gene TRBJ2-7; the D is unclear. V was pared by 0 bases and J by 5 bases, with 9 bases between. CDR1 is SGHRS and CDR2 is YFSETQ in the germline V gene. The CDR3 is 13 amino acids. CDR3 DNA sequence: TGCGCCAGCAGCTTGGCGGGTGGCGACGAGCAGTACTTC. Encoded protein: CASSLAGGDEQYF.

The V and J genes are TRBV28 and TRBJ2-3; D unresolved. There are 13 residues in the CDR3. V lost 3 bases and J 3 bases, leaving 7 bases between the germline ends. Per the germline V gene, CDR1 is MDHEN and CDR2 is SYDVKM. CDR3 DNA: TGTGCCAGCAGTTTTGGCTCGACAGATACGCAGTATTTT. This sequence encodes CASSFGSTDTQYF.

The rearrangement uses TRBV4-1 and TRBJ2-1, with 7 bases identical to TRBD2. Germline V CDR1 and CDR2: MGHRA, YSYEKL. V shed 0 bases, J shed 8 bases, and the junction held 4 bases outside the gene matches. The CDR3 covers 14 residues. CDR3 protein: CASSQEAGLDEQFF. CDR3 nucleotides: TGCGCCAGCAGCCAAGAAGCGGGGCTGGATGAGCAGTTCTTC.

This sequence joins TRBV28 and TRBJ1-1; a weak D match, TRBD1 (5 bases). The germline V and J ends were trimmed by 2 bases and 4 bases, with 11 bases remaining between them. The CDR3 spans 14 residues. Per germline, CDR1 MDHEN and CDR2 SYDVKM. CDR3 DNA: TGTGCCAGCAGTTTAAGGGGCGCGGTCACTGAAGCTTTCTTT. It codes for CASSLRGAVTEAFF. Complete variable domain (other parts from reference TRBV28 and TRBJ1-1): DVKVTQSSRYLVKRTGEKVFLECVQDMDHENMFWYRQDPGLGLRLIYFSYDVKMKEKGDIPEGYSVSREKKERFSLILESASTNQTSMYLCASSLRGAVTEAFFGQGTRLTVV.

This chain uses TRBV9 with TRBJ1-1; maybe TRBD1 (6 bases). CDR1 SGDLS and CDR2 YYNGEE come from the germline V gene. This CDR3 contains 14 residues. Trimming left V 0 bases short and J 8 bases short, with 14 bases between. CDR3 residues: CASSVAGGGSEAFF. The CDR3 nucleotides are TGTGCCAGCAGCGTAGCCGGGGGGGGCTCGGAAGCTTTCTTT.

This clone was found a few times. The chain carries TRBV7-8 and TRBJ2-5, with TRBD2 matching 7 bases. The V gene's germline CDR1 is SGHVS and CDR2 FQNEAQ. This CDR3 comprises 16 residues. With 1 base clipped from V and 0 bases from J, the junction kept 5 bases outside the gene matches. Written as DNA, the CDR3 is TGTGCCAGCAGCTTAGGGGAGGGAGCGGACCAAGAGACCCAGTACTTC. It is translated as CASSLGEGADQETQYF.

This clone was counted a few times. The gene calls are TRBV4-2 and TRBJ2-3; D is perhaps TRBD2 (6 bases). V lost 0 bases, J lost 0 bases, and 7 bases lay in between. Looked up from germline, CDR1 is LGHNA and CDR2 is YNFKEQ. The CDR3 has 15 residues. The CDR3 reads CASSQEGGSTDTQYF. The CDR3 region has the DNA TGTGCCAGCAGCCAAGAGGGAGGTAGCACAGATACGCAGTATTTT.

This clone occurred a few times. The chain is built from TRBV7-2 and TRBJ1-5, with TRBD1 matching 8 bases. The germline V gene encodes CDR1 SGHTA and CDR2 FQGNSA. With V trimmed by 5 bases and J by 5 bases, 5 bases remained unmatched. The CDR3 consists of 14 residues. The CDR3 nucleotides are TGTGCCAGCAGCACTACAGGGGGTTATCAGCCCCAGCATTTT. Protein sequence: CASSTTGGYQPQHF.

This chain uses TRBV6-6 with TRBJ2-1, with D maybe TRBD2 (5 bases). CDR1 and CDR2 (germline): MNHNY, SVGAGI (reference sequence). V lost 7 bases and J lost 2, with 15 bases in between. The CDR3 runs 15 residues. CDR3 in DNA: TGTGCCAGCAAACTCCTTGGGAGCCCCTACAATGAGCAGTTCTTC. This gives the protein CASKLLGSPYNEQFF.

The chain links TRBV9 to TRBJ2-7; a possible D gene is TRBD1 (5 bases). Germline V gene data show CDR1 as SGDLS and CDR2 as YYNGEE. V shed 4 bases and J shed 6 bases, with 14 bases lying between them. The CDR3 totals 13 residues. CDR3 sequence: CASSPETAREQYF. Here the CDR3 DNA reads TGTGCCAGCAGCCCTGAGACAGCCCGCGAGCAGTACTTC.

The chain combines TRBV6-5 with TRBJ2-3; no definite D call. CDR3 length: 11 amino acids. The V gene's germline CDR1 is MNHEY and CDR2 SVGAGI. V lost 6 bases and J 5 bases, leaving 6 bases between the germline ends. The CDR3 region has the DNA TGTGCCAGCAGGACGGGAGATACGCAGTATTTT. Amino acid sequence: CASRTGDTQYF.

The V and J genes are TRBV7-9 and TRBJ2-7, with D hard to call. The germline CDR1 and CDR2 sequences are SEHNR and FQNEAQ (reference sequence). The V gene lost 5 bases and the J gene lost 7 bases, with 9 bases spanning the gap. The CDR3 runs 11 residues. The CDR3 coding sequence is TGTGCCAGCAGCCCAGGTGAGGAGCAGTACTTC. This encodes CASSPGEEQYF.